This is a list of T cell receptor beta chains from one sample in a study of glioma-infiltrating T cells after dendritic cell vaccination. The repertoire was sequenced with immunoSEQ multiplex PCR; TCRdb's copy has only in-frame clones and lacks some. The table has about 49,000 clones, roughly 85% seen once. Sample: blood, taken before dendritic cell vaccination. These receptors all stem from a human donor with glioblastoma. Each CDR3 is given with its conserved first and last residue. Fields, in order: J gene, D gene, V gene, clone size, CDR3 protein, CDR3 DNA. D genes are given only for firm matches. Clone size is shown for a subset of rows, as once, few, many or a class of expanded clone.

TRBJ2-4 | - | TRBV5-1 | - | CASSLAVAKNIQYF | TGCGCCAGCAGCTTGGCGGTGGCCAAAAACATTCAGTACTTC
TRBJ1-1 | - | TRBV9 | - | CASSSEQGEDTEAFF | TGTGCCAGCAGCTCTGAACAGGGAGAGGACACTGAAGCTTTCTTT
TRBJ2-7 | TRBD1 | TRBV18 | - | CASSAGTGGYEQYF | TGTGCCAGCTCAGCCGGGACAGGGGGCTACGAGCAGTACTTC
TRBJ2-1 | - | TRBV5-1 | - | CASSLAGVVYNEQFF | TGCGCCAGCAGCTTGGCGGGGGTGGTTTACAATGAGCAGTTCTTC
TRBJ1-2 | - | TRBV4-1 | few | CASSQDAVPGGGGYTF | TGCGCCAGCAGCCAAGATGCCGTACCGGGGGGTGGGGGCTACACCTTC
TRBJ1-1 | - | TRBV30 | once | CAWSGLNTEAFF | TGTGCCTGGAGTGGGCTGAACACTGAAGCTTTCTTT
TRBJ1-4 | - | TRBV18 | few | CASSPSNGGEKLFF | TGTGCCAGCTCACCGTCCAACGGTGGTGAAAAACTGTTTTTT
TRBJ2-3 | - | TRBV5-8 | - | CASSVTGHYTQYF | TGTGCCAGCAGCGTGACAGGTCATTATACGCAGTATTTT
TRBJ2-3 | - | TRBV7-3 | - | CASTPSGWVGDTQYF | TGTGCCAGCACCCCCTCGGGGTGGGTAGGAGATACGCAGTATTTT
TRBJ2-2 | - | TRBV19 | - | CASKGVLAGELFF | TGTGCCAGTAAGGGGGTTTTAGCCGGGGAGCTGTTTTTT
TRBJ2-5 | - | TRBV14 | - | CASSRTGSYEKQYF | TGTGCCAGCAGCCGGACGGGATCCTACGAAAAGCAGTACTTC
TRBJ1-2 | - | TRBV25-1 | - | CASSVRSGEGYTF | TGTGCCAGCAGTGTCCGGTCGGGGGAAGGCTACACCTTC
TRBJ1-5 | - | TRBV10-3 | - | CAINSGEGPQHF | TGTGCCATCAATTCAGGTGAGGGGCCCCAGCATTTT
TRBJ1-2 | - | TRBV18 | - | CASSKGDYGYTF | TGTGCCAGCTCTAAGGGGGACTATGGCTACACCTTC
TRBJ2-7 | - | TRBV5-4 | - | CASSLEPGYEQYF | TGTGCCAGCAGCTTGGAACCGGGGTACGAGCAGTACTTC
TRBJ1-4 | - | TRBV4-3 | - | CASSLRAAGQEKLFF | TGCGCCAGCAGCTTAAGGGCGGCAGGGCAAGAAAAACTGTTTTTT
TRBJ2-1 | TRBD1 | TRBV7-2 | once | CASSKRTGGVNEQFF | TGTGCCAGCAGCAAGAGGACAGGGGGCGTCAATGAGCAGTTCTTC
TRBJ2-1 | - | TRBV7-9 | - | CASSHGLSSYNEQFF | TGTGCCAGCAGCCACGGACTGAGCTCCTACAATGAGCAGTTCTTC
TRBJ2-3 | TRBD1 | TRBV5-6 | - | CASSADRGRDTQYF | TGTGCCAGCAGCGCCGACAGGGGGCGAGATACGCAGTATTTT
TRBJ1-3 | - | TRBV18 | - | CASSPLSREGGSGNTIYF | TGTGCCAGCTCACCGCTTTCAAGGGAAGGGGGCTCTGGAAACACCATATATTTT
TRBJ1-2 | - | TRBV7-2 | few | CASSLAPLQGRTF | TGTGCCAGCAGCTTAGCCCCCCTTCAGGGTAGGACCTTC
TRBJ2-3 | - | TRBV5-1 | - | CASSYLLTGVGTDTQYF | TGCGCCAGCAGCTACCTTTTGACAGGAGTTGGCACAGATACGCAGTATTTT
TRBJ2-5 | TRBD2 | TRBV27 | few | CASSSWDYLNQETQYF | TGTGCCAGCAGTTCCTGGGACTACCTCAACCAAGAGACCCAGTACTTC
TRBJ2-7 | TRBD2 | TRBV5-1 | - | CASSQTSGTYEQYF | TGCGCCAGCAGCCAGACTAGCGGGACCTACGAGCAGTACTTC
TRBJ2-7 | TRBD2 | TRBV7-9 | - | CASSLTGGGRTYEQYF | TGTGCCAGCAGTCTTACGGGGGGGGGAAGGACTTACGAGCAGTACTTC
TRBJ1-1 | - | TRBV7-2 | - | CASSLSSNTEAFF | TGTGCCAGCAGCTTATCCTCGAACACTGAAGCTTTCTTT
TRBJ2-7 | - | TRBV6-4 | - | CASSTEQGYEQYF | TGTGCCAGCAGTACAGAACAGGGCTACGAGCAGTACTTC
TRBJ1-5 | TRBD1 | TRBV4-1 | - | CASSLGTGGKSNQPQHF | TGCGCCAGCAGCCTTGGGACAGGGGGCAAAAGCAATCAGCCCCAGCATTTT
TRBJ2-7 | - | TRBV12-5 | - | CASGPGTPAYEQYF | TGTGCTAGTGGTCCGGGGACACCCGCCTACGAGCAGTACTTC
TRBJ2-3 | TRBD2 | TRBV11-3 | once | CASSLVELAGGPEDTQYF | TGTGCCAGCAGCTTAGTTGAGTTAGCGGGAGGGCCAGAGGATACGCAGTATTTT
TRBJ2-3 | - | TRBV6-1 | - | CASIRVGTDTQYF | TGTGCCAGCATCCGGGTTGGGACAGATACGCAGTATTTT
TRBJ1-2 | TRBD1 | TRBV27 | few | CASSSGQGYGYTF | TGTGCCAGCAGTTCAGGACAGGGGTATGGCTACACCTTC
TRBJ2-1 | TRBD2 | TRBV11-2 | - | CASTPGLMGDEQFF | TGTGCCAGCACCCCGGGACTAATGGGCGATGAGCAGTTCTTC
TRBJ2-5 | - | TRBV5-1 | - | CASTIEGGTPQETQYF | TGCGCCAGCACTATAGAGGGGGGGACCCCACAAGAGACCCAGTACTTC
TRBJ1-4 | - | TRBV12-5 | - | CASGFLAGKNEKLFF | TGTGCTAGTGGTTTCCTGGCGGGGAAGAATGAAAAACTGTTTTTT
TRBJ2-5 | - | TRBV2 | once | CASMSPFETQYF | TGTGCCAGCATGTCCCCATTCGAGACCCAGTACTTC
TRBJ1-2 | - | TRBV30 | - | CAWSFLTGGGGYTF | TGTGCCTGGAGTTTCTTGACAGGCGGCGGGGGCTACACCTTC
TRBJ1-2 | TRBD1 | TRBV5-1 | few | CASSLPGTGAEGYTF | TGCGCCAGCAGCTTACCCGGGACAGGGGCGGAAGGCTACACCTTC
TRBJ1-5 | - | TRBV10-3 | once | CAISATDGGPAQPQHF | TGTGCCATCAGTGCCACCGACGGGGGGCCTGCACAGCCCCAGCATTTT
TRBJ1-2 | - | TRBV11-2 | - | CASSLGRDGYTF | TGTGCCAGCAGCTTAGGGAGGGACGGCTACACCTTC
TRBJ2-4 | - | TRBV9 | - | CASSVAGGLDDIQYF | TGTGCCAGCAGCGTAGCCGGGGGGCTCGATGACATTCAGTACTTC
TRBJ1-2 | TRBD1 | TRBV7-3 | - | CASSSRQGVHGYTF | TGTGCCAGCAGCTCGCGACAGGGGGTTCACGGCTACACCTTC
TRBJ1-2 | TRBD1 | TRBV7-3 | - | CASSPGQGIDGYTF | TGTGCCAGCAGCCCGGGACAGGGAATCGATGGCTACACCTTC